These 26 T cell receptor beta chains share one sample of origin, sequenced in a study of shared clonotypes between healthy human individuals (dated by TCRdb to 2020 to 2021). The library relied on the immunoSEQ multiplex PCR assay. TCRdb took this table from immuneACCESS and kept in-frame rearrangements with V and J called. Such tables lack part of the clones; where checked against another copy, unresolved V genes explain under half of the gap, and the rest is unexplained. This sample lists approximately 1,500,000 clones; around 98% were detected once. Less than 0.55% of the sample goes to the ten largest clones. The sequenced sample consisted of naive CD4+ T cells sorted from blood. The cell subset or site label on this specimen signifies: CD45RA+ positively selected. The receptor source for this set is a man aged 25-45 years in good health.

Points on this clone: This sample also contains other DNA sequences that code for the same CDR3. Here the CDR3 reads CASSPFTDTQYF. The CDR3 DNA sequence: TGTGCCAGCTCACCTTTCACAGATACGCAGTATTTT. The rearrangement uses TRBV18 and TRBJ2-3; D gene uncertain. The CDR3 loop spans 12 amino acids. Germline CDR1 KGHSH, CDR2 LQKENI. The germline V and J ends were trimmed by 3 bases and 2 bases, with 3 bases remaining between them.

The rearrangement links TRBV18 to TRBJ2-1; 9 bases map to TRBD1. Unmatched junction bases numbered 5, after V lost 3 bases and J lost 5 bases. In germline, CDR1 is KGHSH, CDR2 LQKENI. This CDR3 contains 15 residues. The CDR3 region has the DNA TGTGCCAGCTCACCGGCTGGGACAGGGAACAATGAGCAGTTCTTC. It codes for CASSPAGTGNNEQFF.

V is TRBV7-2 and J is TRBJ1-2; perhaps TRBD1 as D (5 bases). Per the germline V gene, CDR1 is SGHTA and CDR2 is FQGNSA. The CDR3 covers 14 residues. V lost 5 bases to trimming and J lost 8 bases, with 18 bases between them. This CDR3 reads CASSAWDGARGYTF. The CDR3 DNA reads as TGTGCCAGCAGCGCGTGGGACGGAGCTCGGGGCTACACCTTC. The full variable domain, with the rest looked up from reference TRBV7-2 and TRBJ1-2, is GAGVSQSPSNKVTEKGKDVELRCDPISGHTALYWYRQSLGQGLEFLIYFQGNSAPDKSGLPSDRFSAERTGGSVSTLTIQRTQQEDSAVYLCASSAWDGARGYTFGSGTRLTVV.

This clone was detected once. Other nucleotide sequences in the sample specify the same CDR3. The chain joins TRBV28 to TRBJ1-2, with TRBD1 as a possible D gene (6 bases). V was cut by 1 base and J by 8 bases, with 11 bases left in between. The germline V gene encodes CDR1 MDHEN and CDR2 SYDVKM. The CDR3 has 13 amino acids. CDR3 sequence reads: CASSLLGGLGYTF. CDR3 DNA sequence: TGTGCCAGCAGTTTATTAGGGGGGCTCGGCTACACCTTC.

To note about this clone: Other DNA sequences within the sample encode an identical CDR3. V usage is TRBV28 and J usage is TRBJ2-7, with D perhaps matching TRBD1 (5 bases). CDR1 and CDR2 from the germline V gene are MDHEN and SYDVKM. V dropped 4 bases and J dropped 4 bases, with 11 bases sitting between them. CDR3 length: 13 residues. CDR3 residues: CASSSGSSYEQYF. As DNA, the CDR3 is TGTGCCAGCAGTTCAGGGTCCTCATACGAGCAGTACTTC.

V is TRBV5-6 and J is TRBJ1-5; D is perhaps TRBD1 (6 bases). Germline CDR1 SGHDT, CDR2 YYEEEE. The V gene lost 0 bases and the J gene lost 1 base, with 11 bases spanning the gap. This CDR3 has 16 residues. The CDR3 is CASSLAAGASNQPQHF. The CDR3 DNA follows: TGTGCCAGCAGCTTGGCCGCAGGGGCGAGCAATCAGCCCCAGCATTTT.

This chain uses TRBV7-9 with TRBJ1-4; TRBD1 matches at 7 bases. V dropped 4 bases and J dropped 1; count of bases not matched to a gene: 3. Germline V gives CDR1 SEHNR, CDR2 FQNEAQ (reference sequence). This CDR3 contains 15 residues. The CDR3 bases are TGTGCCAGCAGCTCAGGGGGGCTAACTAATGAAAAACTGTTTTTT. Translation: CASSSGGLTNEKLFF.

The chain has TRBV7-9 and TRBJ1-2, with 7 positions matching TRBD1. The CDR3 extends over 14 amino acids. Losses at the gene ends were 5 bases for V and 6 bases for J; bases not matched to a gene: 9. Germline CDR1 reads SEHNR; CDR2 reads FQNEAQ (reference sequence). CDR3 region: CASSSWTGEDGYTF. The CDR3 DNA reads as TGTGCCAGCAGCAGCTGGACAGGCGAGGATGGCTACACCTTC.

The gene calls are TRBV5-5 and TRBJ2-7; the match to TRBD2 covers 9 bases. The CDR3 totals 13 residues. V was clipped by 4 bases and J by 3 bases; unmatched bases: 2. The germline V gene has CDR1 SGHKS and CDR2 YYEKEE (reference sequence). The CDR3 DNA sequence: TGTGCCAGCAGCCAGACTAGCGGCTACGAGCAGTACTTC. Its protein is CASSQTSGYEQYF.

CDR3 sequence (DNA): TGTGCCAGCAGCTCCATTTTGCTCACTTACACAGATACGCAGTATTTT. Its protein is CASSSILLTYTDTQYF. The chain has TRBV7-9 and TRBJ2-3; no definite D call. CDR3 size: 16 residues. CDR1 and CDR2 from the germline V gene are SEHNR and FQNEAQ (reference sequence). Trimming stripped 4 bases from V and 2 bases from J, with 16 bases between.

The V and J genes are TRBV19 and TRBJ2-2; possibly TRBD2 for D (5 bases). Germline V gives CDR1 LNHDA, CDR2 SQIVND (reference sequence). V was trimmed by 7 bases and J by 0 bases, leaving 12 bases between them. CDR3 length: 15 residues. The CDR3 region has the DNA TGTGCCAGTAAACCCGCGGGCACGAACACCGGGGAGCTGTTTTTT. Protein product: CASKPAGTNTGELFF.

The rearrangement joins TRBV5-1 to TRBJ2-3; D might be TRBD1 (6 bases). The V end lost 4 bases, the J end lost 4 bases, and 16 bases lay between the germline ends. There are 15 residues in the CDR3. In germline, CDR1 is SGHRS, CDR2 YFSETQ. In nucleotides, the CDR3 is TGCGCCAGCAGCCAAACCCGAGGGGGATCAGATACGCAGTATTTT. It encodes CASSQTRGGSDTQYF. The full variable domain, its missing parts supplied by reference TRBV5-1 and TRBJ2-3, is KAGVTQTPRYLIKTRGQQVTLSCSPISGHRSVSWYQQTPGQGLQFLFEYFSETQRNKGNFPGRFSGRQFSNSRSEMNVSTLELGDSALYLCASSQTRGGSDTQYFGPGTRLTVL.

This clone appeared a single time. The gene calls are TRBV11-2 and TRBJ2-7; D is possibly TRBD1 (5 bases). V was cut by 3 bases and J by 3 bases, with 12 bases left in between. This CDR3 spans 14 amino acids. The V gene's germline CDR1 is SGHAT and CDR2 FQNNGV. CDR3 region: CASSFKGPVYEQYF. The CDR3 DNA follows: TGTGCCAGCAGCTTCAAGGGGCCGGTCTACGAGCAGTACTTC.

This chain connects TRBV7-9 to TRBJ2-2, with 14 bases that match TRBD2. The ends lost 5 bases at V and 9 bases at J; junction bases unmatched: 11. The germline gives CDR1 SEHNR, CDR2 FQNEAQ (reference sequence). CDR3 size: 17 residues. In DNA form, the CDR3 reads TGTGCCAGCAGCCTAGGGACTAGCGGGAGAGTTCACCGGGAGCTGTTTTTT. Residues: CASSLGTSGRVHRELFF. The full variable domain, its missing parts supplied by reference TRBV7-9 and TRBJ2-2, is DTGVSQNPRHKITKRGQNVTFRCDPISEHNRLYWYRQTLGQGPEFLTYFQNEAQLEKSRLLSDRFSAERPKGSFSTLEIQRTEQGDSAMYLCASSLGTSGRVHRELFFGEGSRLTVL.

The gene calls are TRBV25-1 and TRBJ2-5; D is possibly TRBD1 or TRBD2 (5 bases each). V lost 8 bases and J 7 bases, leaving 26 bases between the germline ends. Germline V gene data show CDR1 as MGHDK and CDR2 as SYGVNS. The CDR3 covers 16 residues. In DNA form, the CDR3 reads TGTGCCAGCCGTTCTTCTAAAGGGACCTTAGTTGGGACCCAGTACTTC. Translating gives CASRSSKGTLVGTQYF.

This clone was recorded once. This chain uses TRBV10-3 with TRBJ1-2, with D perhaps TRBD1 (6 bases). The V end lost 3 bases, the J end lost 4 bases, and 18 bases lay between the germline ends. Germline V gives CDR1 ENHRY, CDR2 SYGVKD. CDR3 length equals 16 residues. The CDR3: CAISEFLGGGFYGYTF. The DNA of the CDR3 is TGTGCCATCAGTGAATTTTTGGGGGGCGGTTTCTATGGCTACACCTTC.

J is TRBJ2-7 and V is TRBV29-1; possibly TRBD2 for D (6 bases). The CDR3 covers 12 residues. Trimming shortened V by 6 bases and J by 2 bases, and 11 bases separated the two germline ends. The germline CDR1 and CDR2 sequences are SQVTM and ANQGSEA. The CDR3 loop reads CSVGGLPYEQYF. In DNA, the CDR3 is TGCAGCGTGGGAGGACTACCCTACGAGCAGTACTTC.

Comment on this clone: Other DNA sequences within the sample encode an identical CDR3. The chain uses TRBV6-5 and TRBJ1-5; D unclear. CDR3 size: 12 residues. V was pared by 2 bases and J by 7 bases, with 6 bases between. CDR1 and CDR2 from the germline V gene are MNHEY and SVGAGI. The CDR3 loop is CASSYTGQPQHF. In DNA, the CDR3 is TGTGCCAGCAGTTACACCGGACAGCCCCAGCATTTT.

This chain connects TRBV29-1 to TRBJ2-3; D is uncertain. CDR3 size: 11 residues. Germline V lookup: CDR1 SQVTM, CDR2 ANQGSEA. The V end lost 4 bases, the J end lost 4 bases, and 6 bases lay between the germline ends. The CDR3 reads CSVASADTQYF. CDR3 bases: TGCAGCGTTGCGAGTGCAGATACGCAGTATTTT.

The chain uses TRBV4-1 and TRBJ2-7, with no clear D. V lost 2 bases and J 4 bases, leaving 21 bases between the germline ends. This CDR3 spans 17 amino acids. The germline V gene has CDR1 MGHRA and CDR2 YSYEKL. CDR3 DNA: TGCGCCAGCAGCCAAATGTCAGGCCGGGTTGGTGGATACGAGCAGTACTTC. The encoded protein is CASSQMSGRVGGYEQYF.

The V gene is TRBV5-4, the J gene TRBJ2-1; 8 bases map to TRBD2. V lost 3 bases, J lost 12 bases, and 14 bases stayed unmatched. The germline CDR1 and CDR2 sequences are SGHNT and YYREEE (reference sequence). This CDR3 has 15 amino acids. In nucleotides, the CDR3 is TGTGCCAGCAGCTCCGGGACTAGTAATCCAAACGGGCAGTTCTTC. It codes for CASSSGTSNPNGQFF.

The chain recombines TRBV7-2 with TRBJ1-1; TRBD1 agrees at 7 bases. The CDR3 runs 14 residues. V shed 1 base, J shed 5 bases, and the junction held 4 bases outside the gene matches. Per the germline V gene, CDR1 is SGHTA and CDR2 is FQGNSA. CDR3 in DNA: TGTGCCAGCAGCTTAGACAGGGGAGCGACTGAAGCTTTCTTT. This gives the protein CASSLDRGATEAFF.

This clone has only one observation. The J gene is TRBJ1-5, the V gene TRBV2, with 10 bases lining up with TRBD1. With 7 bases clipped from V and 6 bases from J, the junction kept 9 bases outside the gene matches. The CDR3 spans 15 residues. Germline-derived CDR1 and CDR2 are SNHLY and FYNNEI. DNA for the CDR3: TGTGCCAGCAAGGTGCAGACAGGGGGCTTTCAGCCCCAGCATTTT. Its protein is CASKVQTGGFQPQHF.

The chain recombines TRBV2 with TRBJ2-1; 10 bases are shared with TRBD2. The germline V gene encodes CDR1 SNHLY and CDR2 FYNNEI. Trimming at V came to 10 bases and at J to 10 bases, leaving 16 bases not matched to a gene. This CDR3 has 15 residues. CDR3 nucleotides: TGTGCCACCTCAGCGGGACTAGCGCCCAGATCGGAGCAGTTCTTC. Translated: CATSAGLAPRSEQFF. The full variable domain, completed using reference TRBV2 and TRBJ2-1, is EPEVTQTPSHQVTQMGQEVILRCVPISNHLYFYWYRQILGQKVEFLVSFYNNEISEKSEIFDDQFSVERPDGSNFTLKIRSTKLEDSAMYFCATSAGLAPRSEQFFGPGTRLTVL.

The V call is TRBV5-1, the J call TRBJ1-1; D is undetermined. Trimming left V 3 bases short and J 0 bases short, with 12 bases between. Looked up from germline, CDR1 is SGHRS and CDR2 is YFSETQ. The CDR3 loop spans 15 amino acids. In nucleotides, the CDR3 is TGCGCCAGCAGCTGGAGCACAGACATGAACACTGAAGCTTTCTTT. Translation: CASSWSTDMNTEAFF. Full variable domain (rest looked up from reference TRBV5-1 and TRBJ1-1): KAGVTQTPRYLIKTRGQQVTLSCSPISGHRSVSWYQQTPGQGLQFLFEYFSETQRNKGNFPGRFSGRQFSNSRSEMNVSTLELGDSALYLCASSWSTDMNTEAFFGQGTRLTVV.

The chain couples TRBV6-4 to TRBJ2-3; 7 bases line up with TRBD2. The trim removed 6 bases at V and 0 bases at J, leaving 6 bases unmatched. Per germline, CDR1 MRHNA and CDR2 SNTAGT. The CDR3 runs to 15 residues. CDR3 loop: CASSPLSGSTDTQYF. CDR3 in DNA: TGTGCCAGCAGCCCCCTTAGCGGGAGCACAGATACGCAGTATTTT.